These 13 T cell receptor beta chains share one sample of origin, sequenced in a study of control samples from healthy donors and cancer patients. The protocol was immunoSEQ multiplex PCR, while the TCRdb copy is restricted to in-frame clones and leaves out a portion. The repertoire has about 120,000 clones, over 90% of them found once; the top ten carry 2.6%. Sequencing was carried out using blood. These TCRs come from a man younger than 45 in good health.

The chain recombines TRBV7-6 with TRBJ2-7; D gene uncertain. V dropped 5 bases and J dropped 0 bases, with 8 bases sitting between them. This CDR3 comprises 13 residues. Germline V gene lookup returns CDR1 SGHVS and CDR2 FNYEAQ. Here the CDR3 DNA reads TGTGCCAGCAGCCAAACCAGCTCCTACGAGCAGTACTTC. Residues: CASSQTSSYEQYF.

The chain joins TRBV4-1 to TRBJ1-2, with a weak D call TRBD1 (6 bases). The CDR3 sequence is 15 residues long. The germline V gene has CDR1 MGHRA and CDR2 YSYEKL. The ends were cut back, 4 bases at V and 4 bases at J, with 16 bases in the middle. The CDR3: CASSPFPDRTYGYTF. The CDR3 coding sequence is TGCGCCAGCAGCCCTTTTCCCGACAGGACCTATGGCTACACCTTC.

The rearrangement uses TRBV5-1 and TRBJ1-6, with 8 bases lining up with TRBD1. The CDR3 is 16 amino acids. After removal of 4 bases from V and 0 bases from J, the junction contained 3 bases not matched to a gene. Germline V gives CDR1 SGHRS, CDR2 YFSETQ. The CDR3 loop reads CASSGGTGSYNSPLHF. CDR3 nucleotides: TGCGCCAGCAGCGGGGGGACAGGCTCCTATAATTCACCCCTCCACTTT.

The chain has TRBV2 and TRBJ2-7, with D perhaps TRBD2 (6 bases). CDR1 is SNHLY, CDR2 FYNNEI, per germline. The V end lost 4 bases, the J end lost 0 bases, and 16 bases lay between the germline ends. This CDR3 is 16 amino acids long. The CDR3 bases are TGTGCCAGCAGTGGGGCGGGACTCCGTAGCTCCTACGAGCAGTACTTC. Protein: CASSGAGLRSSYEQYF.

As DNA, the CDR3 is TGCAGCGTTGAAGATAGACAGGGCAGGGCGGGATATGGCTACACCTTC. Protein: CSVEDRQGRAGYGYTF. J is TRBJ1-2 and V is TRBV29-1; 7 bases fit TRBD1. V was pared by 0 bases and J by 5 bases, with 12 bases of the junction left unmatched. Per germline, CDR1 SQVTM and CDR2 ANQGSEA. This CDR3 comprises 16 residues.

This clone was seen only a few times. The V call is TRBV6-6, the J call TRBJ2-3; D is uncertain. Trimming took off 6 bases at V and 5 bases at J, with 3 bases between the two ends. Germline lookup yields CDR1 MNHNY and CDR2 SVGAGI (reference sequence). The CDR3 is 10 amino acids. The CDR3 is CASREDTQYF. The CDR3 region has the DNA TGTGCCAGCAGGGAAGATACGCAGTATTTT.

J is TRBJ2-2 and V is TRBV4-1, with 9 bases that match TRBD2. Germline V gives CDR1 MGHRA, CDR2 YSYEKL. This CDR3 comprises 16 residues. With V trimmed by 4 bases and J by 3 bases, 6 bases remained unmatched. The CDR3 reads CASSPEERGDTGELFF. The CDR3 DNA reads as TGCGCCAGCAGCCCTGAGGAGCGGGGGGACACCGGGGAGCTGTTTTTT.

This sequence joins TRBV25-1 and TRBJ1-2; 8 bases align to TRBD1. Germline V gene sequence: CDR1 MGHDK, CDR2 SYGVNS. The trim removed 8 bases at V and 6 bases at J, leaving 5 bases unmatched. The CDR3 is 12 residues long. CDR3 coding DNA: TGTGCCAGCCAACAGGGGGGGAATGGCTACACCTTC. Translated: CASQQGGNGYTF.

The V call is TRBV6-2 or TRBV6-3, the J call TRBJ2-7; D not resolved. V lost 4 bases, J lost 2 bases, and 9 bases lay in between. This CDR3 has 13 amino acids. Germline loops: CDR1 MNHEY, CDR2 SVGEGT. CDR3 sequence: CASSSGYPYEQYF. In DNA form, the CDR3 reads TGTGCCAGCAGTTCTGGGTATCCCTACGAGCAGTACTTC.

The chain recombines TRBV25-1 with TRBJ2-2; tentatively, D is TRBD1 or TRBD2 (6 bases each). This CDR3 spans 17 amino acids. Looked up from germline, CDR1 is MGHDK and CDR2 is SYGVNS. V lost 4 bases and J 5 bases, leaving 20 bases between the germline ends. The CDR3 region has the DNA TGTGCCAGCAGTGGTTTCACTTTAAGGGGGGAAACCGGGGAGCTGTTTTTT. It yields the protein CASSGFTLRGETGELFF.

The sample holds one count of this clone. V usage is TRBV19 and J usage is TRBJ1-2, with D possibly matching TRBD1 (6 bases). Germline V gene sequence: CDR1 LNHDA, CDR2 SQIVND (reference sequence). Trimming shortened V by 3 bases and J by 4 bases, and 12 bases separated the two germline ends. The CDR3 is 14 amino acids. The CDR3 region has the DNA TGTGCCAGTAGTATGCAGGGGTCCGTCTATGGCTACACCTTC. This sequence encodes CASSMQGSVYGYTF.

The CDR3, as DNA: TGTGCCAGCAGCCAAGATCCGGACAGTTACTCTGGGGCCAACGTCCTGACTTTC. Protein product: CASSQDPDSYSGANVLTF. The chain carries TRBV14 and TRBJ2-6; a possible D gene is TRBD1 (6 bases). V was pared by 0 bases and J by 0 bases, with 12 bases between. The V gene's germline CDR1 is SGHDN and CDR2 FVKESK. The CDR3 contains 18 residues.

This rearrangement joins TRBV11-1 to TRBJ2-5, with TRBD1 as a possible D gene (6 bases). The germline V gene has CDR1 SGHAT and CDR2 FQDESV (reference sequence). V was clipped by 5 bases and J by 5 bases, with 18 bases between them. The CDR3 extends over 15 amino acids. Here the CDR3 reads CASSARDTRYETQYF. Written as DNA, the CDR3 is TGTGCCAGCAGCGCGAGGGACACCCGATACGAGACCCAGTACTTC.